The 4 T cell receptor beta chains in this list originate from one sample, sequenced in a study of blood T cell repertoires in COVID-19. Produced via immunoSEQ multiplex PCR; TCRdb's table is partial and in-frame only. The sample consists of approximately 100,000 clones, less than 90% of them appearing once. Sequencing used peripheral blood. These receptors all stem from a woman aged 60 to 75 with acute or convalescent COVID-19.

The CDR3 coding sequence is TGTGCCAGTAGTACCCGGGGGGGGAGTTACGGCTACACCTTC. It specifies CASSTRGGSYGYTF. The chain joins TRBV19 to TRBJ1-2; D is possibly TRBD1 (5 bases). Trimming stripped 4 bases from V and 8 bases from J, with 17 bases between. The CDR3 runs 14 residues. The germline V gene has CDR1 LNHDA and CDR2 SQIVND (reference sequence).

The genes are TRBV12-5 and TRBJ2-2, with TRBD1 matching over 9 bases. Germline V lookup: CDR1 LGHNT, CDR2 FRNRAP. V trimming: 3 bases; J trimming: 0 bases; junction bases outside the gene matches: 2. The length of the CDR3 is 16 residues. The CDR3 spells CASGLRTGANTGELFF. DNA of the CDR3: TGTGCTAGTGGTTTACGGACAGGGGCGAACACCGGGGAGCTGTTTTTT.

This clone was counted a single time. The DNA for the CDR3 is TGTGCCAGCAGCCCCTTGGCAGGCGCCAACTATGGCTACACCTTC. Its translation is CASSPLAGANYGYTF. The chain joins TRBV6-5 to TRBJ1-2; D unclear. This CDR3 is 15 amino acids long. V lost 6 bases and J lost 2, with 16 bases in between. CDR1 and CDR2 (germline): MNHEY, SVGAGI.

J is TRBJ1-1 and V is TRBV10-1; a possible D gene is TRBD1 (6 bases). The CDR3 runs 12 residues. From germline, CDR1 is WNHNN and CDR2 SYGVQD (reference sequence). Trimming removed 5 bases at V and 9 bases at J, with 13 bases between. The CDR3 region has the DNA TGCGCCAGCAGTCCTGACAGGCATCAAGCTTTCTTT. Translation: CASSPDRHQAFF.